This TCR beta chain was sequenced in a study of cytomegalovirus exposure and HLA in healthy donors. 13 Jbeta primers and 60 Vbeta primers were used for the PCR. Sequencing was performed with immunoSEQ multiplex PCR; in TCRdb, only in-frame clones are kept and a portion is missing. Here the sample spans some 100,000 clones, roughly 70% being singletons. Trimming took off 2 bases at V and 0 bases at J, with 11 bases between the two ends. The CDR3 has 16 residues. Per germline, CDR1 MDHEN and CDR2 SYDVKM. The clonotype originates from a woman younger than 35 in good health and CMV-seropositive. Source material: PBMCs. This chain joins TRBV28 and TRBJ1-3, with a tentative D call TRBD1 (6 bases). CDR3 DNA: TGTGCCAGCAGTTTAGGACAGTCGCGCTCTGGAAACACCATATATTTT. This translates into CASSLGQSRSGNTIYF.